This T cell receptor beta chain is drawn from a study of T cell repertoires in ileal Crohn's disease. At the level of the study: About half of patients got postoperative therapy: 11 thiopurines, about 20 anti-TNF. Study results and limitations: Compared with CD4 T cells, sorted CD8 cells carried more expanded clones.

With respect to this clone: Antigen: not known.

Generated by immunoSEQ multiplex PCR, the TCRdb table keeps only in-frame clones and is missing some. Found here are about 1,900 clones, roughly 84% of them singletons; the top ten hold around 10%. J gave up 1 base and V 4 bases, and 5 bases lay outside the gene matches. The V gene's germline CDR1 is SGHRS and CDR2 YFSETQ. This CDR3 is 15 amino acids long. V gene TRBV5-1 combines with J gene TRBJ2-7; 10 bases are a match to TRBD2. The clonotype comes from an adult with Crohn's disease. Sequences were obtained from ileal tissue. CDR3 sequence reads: CASSRSGGASYEQYF. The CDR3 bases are TGCGCCAGCAGCCGCAGCGGGGGGGCATCCTACGAGCAGTACTTC.